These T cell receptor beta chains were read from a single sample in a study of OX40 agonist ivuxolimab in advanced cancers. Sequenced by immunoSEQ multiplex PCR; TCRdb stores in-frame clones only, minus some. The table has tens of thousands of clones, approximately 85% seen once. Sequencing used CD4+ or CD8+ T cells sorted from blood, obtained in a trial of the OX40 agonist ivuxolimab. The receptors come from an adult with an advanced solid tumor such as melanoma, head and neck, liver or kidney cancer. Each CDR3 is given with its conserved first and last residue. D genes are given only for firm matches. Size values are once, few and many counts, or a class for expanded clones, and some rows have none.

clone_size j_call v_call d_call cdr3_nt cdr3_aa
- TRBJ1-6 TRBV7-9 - TGTGCCAGCAGCTCCCGGGACACCTCACCCCTCCACTTT CASSSRDTSPLHF
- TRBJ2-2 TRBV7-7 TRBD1 TGTGCTAGCAGCCCCTCCGGGACAGGCACCGGGGAGCTGTTTTTT CASSPSGTGTGELFF
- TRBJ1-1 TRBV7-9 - TGTGCCAGCAGCTTAGAGGATGGAATCGGCACTGAAGCTTTCTTT CASSLEDGIGTEAFF
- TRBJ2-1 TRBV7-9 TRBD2 TGTGCCAGCAGCTCCTCTCAGACTAGCGGTTACAATGAGCAGTTCTTC CASSSSQTSGYNEQFF
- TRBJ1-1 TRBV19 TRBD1 TGTGCCAGTAGTGACAGGGCGAGTGAAGCTTTCTTT CASSDRASEAFF
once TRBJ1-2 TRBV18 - TGTGCCAGCTCACCACCGACCGGCCAGGGTGGCTACACCTTC CASSPPTGQGGYTF
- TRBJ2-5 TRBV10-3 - TGTGCCATCAGCGGGGTGGGGGAGACCCAGTACTTC CAISGVGETQYF
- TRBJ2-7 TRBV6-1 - TGTGCCAGCAGATCCTTACGAATTCCCTACGAGCAGTACTTC CASRSLRIPYEQYF
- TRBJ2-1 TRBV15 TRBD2 TGTGCCACCAGCAGAGAGGGACTAGCGGGATTCAGGGAGCAGTTCTTC CATSREGLAGFREQFF
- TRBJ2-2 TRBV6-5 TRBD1 TGTGCCAGCACCTACAGGGGGCGGACCGGGGAGCTGTTTTTT CASTYRGRTGELFF
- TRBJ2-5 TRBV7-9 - TGTGCCAGCAGCTTAGTCGCGGGGAAAGAGACCCAGTACTTC CASSLVAGKETQYF
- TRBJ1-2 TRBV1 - TGCACCAGCAGCCAAGAGGAGGGGGGGGCGCGGTCTGGGAACTATGGCTACACCTTC CTSSQEEGGARSGNYGYTF
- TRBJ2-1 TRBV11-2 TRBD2 TGTGCCAGCAGCTTAAACCCTAGCGGGATTATTGAGCAGTTCTTC CASSLNPSGIIEQFF
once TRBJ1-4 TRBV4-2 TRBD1 TGTGCCAGCAGCCAAGATCTAGGGACAGGGGAGGAAAAACTGTTTTTT CASSQDLGTGEEKLFF
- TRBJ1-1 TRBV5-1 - TGCGCCAGCAGCCTGGATGGCTCAACCACTGAAGCTTTCTTT CASSLDGSTTEAFF
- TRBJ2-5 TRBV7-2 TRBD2 TGTGCCAGCAGCTTAGTGGCTAGCGGGAGCCAAGAGACCCAGTACTTC CASSLVASGSQETQYF
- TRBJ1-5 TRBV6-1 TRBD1 TGTGCCAGCACCGGACAGGGGCGTCAGCCCCAGCATTTT CASTGQGRQPQHF
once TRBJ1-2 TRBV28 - TGTGCCAGCAGTTTAAGGGGCGGGACAAATGGCTACACCTTC CASSLRGGTNGYTF
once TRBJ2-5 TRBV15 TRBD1 TGTGCCACCAGCAGAGATAGGACAGGGCAAGAGACCCAGTACTTC CATSRDRTGQETQYF
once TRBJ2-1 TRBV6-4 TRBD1 TGTGCCAGCAGTGTCGACAGGGGCTCCTACAATGAGCAGTTCTTC CASSVDRGSYNEQFF
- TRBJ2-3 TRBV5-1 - TGCGCCAGCAGCTCTGAGGGGAGACCCAGCACAGATACGCAGTATTTT CASSSEGRPSTDTQYF
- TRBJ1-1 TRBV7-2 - TGTGCCAGCAGCCTCCAGAGCACAGAGGACACTGAAGCTTTCTTT CASSLQSTEDTEAFF
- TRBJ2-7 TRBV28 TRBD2 TGTGCCAGCAGTACCCGGACTAGCGGGACTGGAGTATACGAGCAGTACTTC CASSTRTSGTGVYEQYF
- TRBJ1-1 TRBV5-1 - TGCGCCAGCAGCTTAAGGTATGATGGGACTGAAGCTTTCTTT CASSLRYDGTEAFF
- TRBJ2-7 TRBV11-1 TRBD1 TGTGCCAGCAGCCCCACGACAGGGGGCGGCTACGAGCAGTACTTC CASSPTTGGGYEQYF
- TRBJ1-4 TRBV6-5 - TGTGCCAGCAGGGGGTCTAGGACTAATGAAAAACTGTTTTTT CASRGSRTNEKLFF
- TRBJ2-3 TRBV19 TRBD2 TGTGCCAGTAGTACCGGACTAGCTGGTCCAGATACGCAGTATTTT CASSTGLAGPDTQYF
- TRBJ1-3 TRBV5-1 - TGCGCCAGCAGCTCCCAAGGGGGAGCCTCTGGAAACACCATATATTTT CASSSQGGASGNTIYF
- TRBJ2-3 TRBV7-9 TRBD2 TGTGCCAGCAGCTTTAGCGGGAGATTGGAAGATACGCAGTATTTT CASSFSGRLEDTQYF
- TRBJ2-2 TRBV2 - TGTGCCATGGCCCCAGCGCGCACCGGGGAGCTGTTTTTT CAMAPARTGELFF
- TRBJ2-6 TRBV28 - TGTGCCAGCAGCTCGGGGTCCTCTGGGGCCAACGTCCTGACTTTC CASSSGSSGANVLTF
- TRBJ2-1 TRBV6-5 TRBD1 TGTGCCAGCAGTTACTCGTGGGGACAGGGTTACAATGAGCAGTTCTTC CASSYSWGQGYNEQFF
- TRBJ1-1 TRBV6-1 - TGTGCCAGCAGCTTGGCGTGGATCACTGAAGCTTTCTTT CASSLAWITEAFF
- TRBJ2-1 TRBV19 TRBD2 TGTGCCAGTAGTATTCTCGGACTAGCCTCGAATGAGCAGTTCTTC CASSILGLASNEQFF
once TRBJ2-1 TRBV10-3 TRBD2 TGTGCCATCAGTGTGGGGGGGGGACTAGCGGAGTACAATGAGCAGTTCTTC CAISVGGGLAEYNEQFF
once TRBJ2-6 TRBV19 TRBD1 TGTGCCAGTAGTCGACAGGGATCCTCCTCTGGGGCCAACGTCCTGACTTTC CASSRQGSSSGANVLTF
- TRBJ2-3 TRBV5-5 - TGTGCCAGCAGCAACGGACAGAGCACAGATACGCAGTATTTT CASSNGQSTDTQYF
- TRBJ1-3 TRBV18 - TGTGCCAGCTCCCCGGACCCAACGGGCACCATATATTTT CASSPDPTGTIYF
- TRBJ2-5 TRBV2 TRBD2 TGTGCCAGCAGCCGACTTTGGACTAGCGGGAGGGAGACCCAGTACTTC CASSRLWTSGRETQYF
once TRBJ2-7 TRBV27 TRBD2 TGTGCCAGCAGGAAGACTAGCGGAATCTCCTACGAGCAGTACTTC CASRKTSGISYEQYF
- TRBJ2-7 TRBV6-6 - TGTGCCAGCAGTCCGAAGAAGGGGGGCGAGCAGTACTTC CASSPKKGGEQYF
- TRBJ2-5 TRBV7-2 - TGTGCCAGCAGCTTAGTCAGAACCCGGGGTCCTGGTGGCCAAGAGACCCAGTACTTC CASSLVRTRGPGGQETQYF
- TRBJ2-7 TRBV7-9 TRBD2 TGTGCCAGCAGCTTAGCCCAAGCGGGAGGGCGCGGCGAGCAGTACTTC CASSLAQAGGRGEQYF
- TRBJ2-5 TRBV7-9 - TGTGCCAGCAGCCGTACAGGGGTGGGGGGAGAGACCCAGTACTTC CASSRTGVGGETQYF
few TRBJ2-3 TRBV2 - TGTGCCAGCAGTGCCAGGAGGCCCCCGCCAGATACGCAGTATTTT CASSARRPPPDTQYF
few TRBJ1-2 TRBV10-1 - TGCGCCAGCAGTGAGGGGATAGGGGGAAATGGCTACACCTTC CASSEGIGGNGYTF
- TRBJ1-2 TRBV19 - TGTGCCAGTAGTACCTCCCGGGACACATCTTTCTATGGCTACACCTTC CASSTSRDTSFYGYTF
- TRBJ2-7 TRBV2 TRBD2 TGTGCCAGCATGGGACTAGCGGGAATCTCCTACGAGCAGTACTTC CASMGLAGISYEQYF
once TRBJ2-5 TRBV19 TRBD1 TGTGCCAGTAGCCTTGGGACAGGGCACCAAGAGACCCAGTACTTC CASSLGTGHQETQYF
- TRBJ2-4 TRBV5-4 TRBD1 TGTGCCAGCAGCCGACAGGGAATGGCCAAAAACATTCAGTACTTC CASSRQGMAKNIQYF
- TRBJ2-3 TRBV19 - TGTGCCAGTAGTCACAACCCCAGGGACTCCAAGGGGCGGACAGATACGCAGTATTTT CASSHNPRDSKGRTDTQYF
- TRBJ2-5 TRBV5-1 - TGCGCCAGCAGCTTACAAGAGACCCAGTACTTC CASSLQETQYF
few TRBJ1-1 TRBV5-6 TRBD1 TGTGCCAGCAGCTTGTTACAGGGGAATTTGAACACTGAAGCTTTCTTT CASSLLQGNLNTEAFF
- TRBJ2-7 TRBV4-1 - TGCGCCAGCAGCCAAGAGGGGGGCGGAGGGTTGGACGAGCAGTACTTC CASSQEGGGGLDEQYF
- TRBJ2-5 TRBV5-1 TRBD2 TGCGCCAGCAGGGGTACGACTAGCGGAGAGACCCAGTACTTC CASRGTTSGETQYF
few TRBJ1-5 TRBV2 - TGTGCCAGCAGGAGTCGGACAGTCGACAATCAGCCCCAGCATTTT CASRSRTVDNQPQHF
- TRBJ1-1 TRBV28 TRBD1 TGTGCCAGCAACGGACAGGGCGACATGAACACTGAAGCTTTCTTT CASNGQGDMNTEAFF